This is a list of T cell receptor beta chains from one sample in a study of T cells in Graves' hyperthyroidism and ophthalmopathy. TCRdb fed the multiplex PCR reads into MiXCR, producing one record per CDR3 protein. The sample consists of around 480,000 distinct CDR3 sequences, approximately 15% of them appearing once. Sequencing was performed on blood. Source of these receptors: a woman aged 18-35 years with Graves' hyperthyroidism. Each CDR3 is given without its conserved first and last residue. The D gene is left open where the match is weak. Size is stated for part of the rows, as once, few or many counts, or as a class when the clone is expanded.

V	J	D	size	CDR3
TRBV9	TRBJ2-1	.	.	ASSVGAYSQNEQF
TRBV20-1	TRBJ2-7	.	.	SARDLSPGYEQY
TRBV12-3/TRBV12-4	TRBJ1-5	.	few	ASCGYNQPQH
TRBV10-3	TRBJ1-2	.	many	AISEAHPGYGYT
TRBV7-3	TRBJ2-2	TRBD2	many	ASSPGGPGTGELF
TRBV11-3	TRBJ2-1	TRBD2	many	ASSEGTSGRAYNEQF
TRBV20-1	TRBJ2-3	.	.	SALSGQTSTDTQY
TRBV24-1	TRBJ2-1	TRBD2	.	ATSDPTSGRNEQF
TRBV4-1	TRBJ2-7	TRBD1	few	ASSQTGTEYEQY
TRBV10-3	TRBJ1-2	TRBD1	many	AISDQSLPGQRIYGYT
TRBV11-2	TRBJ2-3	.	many	ASSSAGRTTDTQY
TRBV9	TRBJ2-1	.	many	ASSVVMGPANNEQF
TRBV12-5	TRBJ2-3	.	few	ASGNFGRMTSTDTQY
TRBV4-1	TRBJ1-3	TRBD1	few	ASSQGQGAGNTIY
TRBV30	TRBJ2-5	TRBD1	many	AWSDRDRGGETQY
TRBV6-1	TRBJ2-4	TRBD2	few	ASSEYPPLAGLAKNIQY
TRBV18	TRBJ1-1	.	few	ASSPANRGENTEAF
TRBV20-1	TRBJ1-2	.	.	SVSRERGGYT
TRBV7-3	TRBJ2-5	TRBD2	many	ASSETSIQTQY
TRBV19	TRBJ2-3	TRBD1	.	ATDSGTGRTDTQY
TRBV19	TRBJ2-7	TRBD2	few	ASSYRTSVYEQY
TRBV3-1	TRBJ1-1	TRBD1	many	ASSRGDRGTEAF
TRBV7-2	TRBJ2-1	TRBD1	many	ASSLSTGNNEQF
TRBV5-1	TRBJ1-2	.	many	ASSRDIERGYT
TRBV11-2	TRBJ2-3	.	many	AGSEGVGVSTDTQY
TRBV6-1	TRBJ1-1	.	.	AIFWNTEAF
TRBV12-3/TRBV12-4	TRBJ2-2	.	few	ASSSVKSGSSTGELF
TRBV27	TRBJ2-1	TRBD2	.	ASSPRSGRADEQF
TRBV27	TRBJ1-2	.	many	ASAGVHGNYGYT
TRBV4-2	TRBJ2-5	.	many	ASSQDRGRETQY
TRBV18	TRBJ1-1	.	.	ASSPTGTSTEAF
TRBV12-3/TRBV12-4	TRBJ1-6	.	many	ASSLVGSNNSPLH
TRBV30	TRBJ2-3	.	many	AWSVVADTQY
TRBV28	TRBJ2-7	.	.	ASRTTQTTSYEQY
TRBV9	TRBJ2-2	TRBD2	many	ASSPRLAPLGGELF
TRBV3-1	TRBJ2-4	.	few	ASSQEGPLATKSIQY
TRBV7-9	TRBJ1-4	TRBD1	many	ASSPDRGRARLF
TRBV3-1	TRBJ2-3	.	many	ASSQRGSADTQY
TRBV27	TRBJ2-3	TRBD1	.	ASSLSAGTGGTDTQY
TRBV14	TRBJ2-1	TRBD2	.	ASSQIAGGAYNEQF
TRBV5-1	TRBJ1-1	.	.	ASSLALRTVNTEAF
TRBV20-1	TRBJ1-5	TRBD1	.	SANIFGQGNQPQH
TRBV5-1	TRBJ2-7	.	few	ASSFTTSVYEQY
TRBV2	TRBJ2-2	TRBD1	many	ASKEYRDSLNTGELF
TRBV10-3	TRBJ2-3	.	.	AITHTGPSTDTQY
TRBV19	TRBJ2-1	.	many	ASRAVRVGLKF